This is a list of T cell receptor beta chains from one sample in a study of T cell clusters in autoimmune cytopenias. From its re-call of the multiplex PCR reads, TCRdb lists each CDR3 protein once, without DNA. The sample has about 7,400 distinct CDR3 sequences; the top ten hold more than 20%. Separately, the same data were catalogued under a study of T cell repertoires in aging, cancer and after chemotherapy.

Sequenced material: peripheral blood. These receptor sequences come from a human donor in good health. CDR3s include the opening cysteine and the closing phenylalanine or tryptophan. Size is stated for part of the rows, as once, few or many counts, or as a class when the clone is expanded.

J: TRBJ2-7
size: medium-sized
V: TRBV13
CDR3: CASSLKPSGLYF

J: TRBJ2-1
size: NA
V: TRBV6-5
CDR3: CASRLGTNNEQFF

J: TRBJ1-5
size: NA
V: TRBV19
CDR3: CASSIVNQPQHF

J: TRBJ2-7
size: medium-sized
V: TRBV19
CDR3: CASSISQGGEQYF

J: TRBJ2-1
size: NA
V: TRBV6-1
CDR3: CASSEAYKGKNEQFF

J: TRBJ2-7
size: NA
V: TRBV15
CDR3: CATSDPGGQYF

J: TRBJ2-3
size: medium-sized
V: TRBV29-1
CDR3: CSVGIDRAQYF

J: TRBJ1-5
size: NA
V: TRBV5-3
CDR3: CASSLVRDEDSNQPQHF

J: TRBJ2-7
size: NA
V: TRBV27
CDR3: CASKSQGDAQYF

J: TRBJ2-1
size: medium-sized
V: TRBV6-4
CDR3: CASSDSSGGTDEQFF

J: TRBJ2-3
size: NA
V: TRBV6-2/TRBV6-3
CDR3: CASSSGRVTDTQYF

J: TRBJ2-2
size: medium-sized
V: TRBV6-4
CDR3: CASSEQGSDTGELFF

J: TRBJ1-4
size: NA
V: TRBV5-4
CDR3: CASSLNAGGNEKLFF

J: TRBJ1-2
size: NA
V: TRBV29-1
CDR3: CSGRDRGGYTF

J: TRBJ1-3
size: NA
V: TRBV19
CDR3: CASSERARNTIYF

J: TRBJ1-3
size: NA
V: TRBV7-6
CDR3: CASSSREGTRNTIYF

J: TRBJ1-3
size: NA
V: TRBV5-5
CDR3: CASSIGYGNTIYF

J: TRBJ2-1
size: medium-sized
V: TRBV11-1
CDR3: CASSLDGTGTMRQFF

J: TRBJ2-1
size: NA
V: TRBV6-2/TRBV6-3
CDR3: CATLAGGHYNEQFF

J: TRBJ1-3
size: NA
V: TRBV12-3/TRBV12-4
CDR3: CASSLVGFDSGNTIYF

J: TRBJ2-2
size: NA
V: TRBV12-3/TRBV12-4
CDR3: CASIKNTGELFF

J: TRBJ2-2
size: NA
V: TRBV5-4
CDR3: CASRGGLNTGELFF

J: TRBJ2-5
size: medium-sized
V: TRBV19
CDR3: CASSSGTGGQETQYF

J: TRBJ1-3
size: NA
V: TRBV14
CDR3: CASSPDRGNTIYF

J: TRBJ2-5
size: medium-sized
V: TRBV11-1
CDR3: CASSLAHQETQYF

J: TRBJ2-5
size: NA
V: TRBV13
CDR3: CASSLERPGQGETQYF

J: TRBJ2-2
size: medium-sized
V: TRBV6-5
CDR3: CASSFGTPSGELFF

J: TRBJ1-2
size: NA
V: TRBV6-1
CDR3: CASSEAWEGYGYTF

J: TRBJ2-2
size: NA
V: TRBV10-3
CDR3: CAISERQNTGELFF

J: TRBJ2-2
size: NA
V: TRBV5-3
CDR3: CARSLGRNTGELFF

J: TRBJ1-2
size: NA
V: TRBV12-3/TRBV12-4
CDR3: CASSLAPSYGYTF

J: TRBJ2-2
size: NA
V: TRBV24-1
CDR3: CATSDSARDTGELFF

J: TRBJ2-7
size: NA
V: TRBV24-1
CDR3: CATSDLSWRGVISYEQYF

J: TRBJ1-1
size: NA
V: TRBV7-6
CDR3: CASSSGPSTEAFF

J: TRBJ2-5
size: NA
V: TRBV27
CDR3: CASSLTGALRETQYF

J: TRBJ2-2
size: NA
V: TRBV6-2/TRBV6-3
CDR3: CASRHGYTGELFF

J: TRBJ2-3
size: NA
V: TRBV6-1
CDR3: CASSDGAGGEDTQYF

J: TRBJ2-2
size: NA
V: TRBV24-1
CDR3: CATSGKANTKELFF

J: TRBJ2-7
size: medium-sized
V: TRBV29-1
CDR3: CSVGSRQGLYEQYF

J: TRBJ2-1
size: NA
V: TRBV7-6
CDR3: CASSLPYNEQFF

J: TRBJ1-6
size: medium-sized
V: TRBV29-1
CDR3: CSVRTGGGNSPLHF

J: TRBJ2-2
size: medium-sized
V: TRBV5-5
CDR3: CASSLGAQRGGTGELFF

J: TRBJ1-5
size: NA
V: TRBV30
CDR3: CAWKSGLNQPQHF

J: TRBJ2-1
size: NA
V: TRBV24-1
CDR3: CATSDPTEGGRNEQFF

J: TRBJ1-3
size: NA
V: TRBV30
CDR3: CAWSAPRGLGNTIYF

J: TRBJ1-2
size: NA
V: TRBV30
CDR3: CASSIDNLGQIAGYGYTF

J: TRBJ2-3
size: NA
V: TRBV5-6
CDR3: CASSLSGPGGGISTDTQYF

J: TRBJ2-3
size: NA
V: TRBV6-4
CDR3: CASSDGTGGYSTDTQYF

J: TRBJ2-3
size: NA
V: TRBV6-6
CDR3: CASSYSSGEDTQYF

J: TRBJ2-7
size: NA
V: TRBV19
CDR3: CASSRPGLESAYEQYF

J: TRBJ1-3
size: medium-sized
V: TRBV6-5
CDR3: CASSPSPSGNTIYF

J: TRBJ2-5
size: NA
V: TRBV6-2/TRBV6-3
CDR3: CASTAGGGETQYF

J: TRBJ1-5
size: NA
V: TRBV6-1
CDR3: CASSGDRTYQPQHF